This TCR beta chain was recorded in a study of shared clonotypes between healthy human individuals. TCRdb's copy holds only in-frame clones and misses some; the assay was immunoSEQ multiplex PCR. Here the sample spans millions of clones, 95% being singletons. The germline CDR1 and CDR2 sequences are SEHNR and FQNEAQ (reference sequence). This CDR3 has 14 amino acids. Between the trimmed V and J ends, which lost 5 bases and 2 bases, there was a span of 12 bases. This receptor was identified in a man between 18 and 35 years old in good health. What was sequenced was naive CD4+ T cells sorted from blood. Subset meaning: CD45RA+ positively selected. V and J are TRBV7-9 and TRBJ2-5; a possible D gene is TRBD1 (6 bases). The CDR3 nucleotides are TGTGCCAGCAGCCAAAGACAGGCACAAGAGACCCAGTACTTC. As protein: CASSQRQAQETQYF.